This paragraph reports one TCR beta chain. Its recognized antigen is unknown. No much larger clonotype is one base removed from it; base qualities were not supplied. Receptors were amplified or captured by the immunoSEQ multiplex PCR assay. A mixture of 60 forward primers for TCR Vbeta segments and 13 reverse primers for TCR Jbeta segments was used in the multiplex PCR. The CDR3 region of rearranged TCR beta genes was amplified from genomic DNA by a multiplex PCR assay. On the Illumina HiSeq System, the amplified TCR beta libraries were sequenced as 87-base-pair reads. In the paper's pipeline: A later analysis tallied 80 million to 95 million unique TCR beta chains across the 666 repertoires, and approximately 9.9 million of those chains were shared by two or more donors. To remove PCR and sequencing errors, raw reads were error-corrected and collapsed into unique sequences using a nearest-neighbor algorithm that merged closely related sequences. Alignment of CDR3 sequences to IMGT reference sequences was used to assign V, D and J gene segments. Each retained sequence needed at least a six-nucleotide match to both a V gene segment and a J gene segment. A rearrangement counted as productive if the CDR3 had no stop codons and remained in frame with V and J, and every other rearrangement counted as non-productive. Following IMGT convention, CDR3 was defined as the stretch from the second conserved V-encoded cysteine up to the conserved J-encoded phenylalanine. The earlier analysis of a few hundred of the donors excluded any sequence lacking an unambiguous match to a single V gene segment. An earlier analysis of fewer than 750 of the donors classified V segments as functional when productive rearrangements were above 56.7% and as segregating when the standard deviation between donors was above 5%. A statistical classification framework was built for diagnosing cytomegalovirus status from the catalog of TCR beta chain sequences. In a later analysis, V and J genes were assigned by comparing TCR nucleotide sequences against IMGT/GENE-DB human TR gene sequences. A later analysis assigned CDR3 sequences and most-parsimonious VDJ recombination scenarios with the TCRdist pipeline. A later analysis defined each TCR beta chain by its CDR3 amino acid sequence plus V-gene family, and excluded reads lacking a unique V-gene family. A later analysis removed 500 to 650 highly shared, low-generation-probability nucleotide sequences to deal with suspected cross-contamination and a sequencing artifact. A later analysis calculated a clonal expansion index for each public chain from normalized within-repertoire ranks of inferred template counts. In a later analysis, generation probabilities were computed using a VDJ recombination model fitted to out-of-frame rearrangements, and the results were checked against IGoR. In a later analysis, TCR-TCR, TCR-HLA and TCR-CMV co-occurrence was scored with hypergeometric tests, and a repertoire-size bias correction was applied to TCR pairs. To estimate false discovery rates, a later analysis permuted the HLA or CMV assignments 20 times. In a later analysis, co-occurring TCRs were grouped using DBSCAN, with TCRdist sequence similarity added in when clustering inside HLA-allele-positive subsets. Co-occurrence clustering excluded repertoires with fewer than 30,000 or more than 120,000 public chains, plus five with anomalous nucleotide sharing. Held by TCRdb, this immuneACCESS table contains in-frame sequences only and omits some clones. Under half of the omission traces to an unresolved V gene where checked; the cause of the rest is unknown. Clone size and V and J calls were adopted from that table, with D and trimming inferred from the DNA. The sample table contains roughly 150,000 clones; only one count was recorded for approximately 80% of them. The top ten constitute 2.5% to 3.5% of the sample.

The sample comes from a study of cytomegalovirus exposure and HLA in healthy donors (dated by TCRdb to the late 2010s). Study-wide context: In an earlier analysis of about 560 of the donors, under 300 Gb of sequence data and 117 million unique TCR beta sequences from roughly 180 million T cells were reported. The genetic ancestry cluster associated with self-reported Caucasian donors included 81% of the approximately 410 genotyped donors. Using immunosequencing, the study profiled T cell repertoires from fewer than 700 subjects and related those repertoires to cytomegalovirus serostatus. High-throughput TCR immunosequencing, statistical association of individual TCRs with disease status, and machine learning were combined to predict cytomegalovirus infection status. Because of strong linkage in the cohort, roughly five DR-DQ haplotypes were treated as single units for association and clustering. Donor age, sex, ethnicity and CMV serostatus were compiled alongside the repertoire data. A later genetic analysis took genome-wide SNP genotypes for 398 of the 666 donors and used that subset as a discovery cohort. Among about 390 genotyped donors of the cohort, an average of roughly 240,000 unique TCR beta nucleotide sequences were sequenced per donor, around a sixth of them non-productive. An earlier analysis of nearly 600 of the donors applied high-throughput TCR beta sequencing to assess whether each TCR beta V gene segment acted as functional or pseudogenic. All discovery cohort repertoires had been generated on a single sequencing platform. Rather than drawing on any new phenotypic data, the later analysis identified candidate immune exposures from TCR beta sequences and the way those sequences occurred across donors. Typing coverage differed by locus: A, B, C, DRB1 and DQB1 were typed in roughly 620-640 donors, DQA1 in 500 to 550, DPA1 in some 610, and DPB1 in just under 490. Along with the roughly 670-subject first cohort, a separate validation cohort of around 120 different subjects was used. The study aimed to test whether signatures of past pathogen exposure could be identified by cataloging public T cell receptors. Approximately 310 gigabases of sequencing data and approximately 85 million unique TCR sequences were included in an early release covering over 600 HLA-typed donors. In a later analysis, previously published TCR beta repertoires from some 640 donors were re-analyzed and high-resolution HLA genotyping was added so that TCR occurrence patterns could be studied. Both class I and class II loci were covered by HLA typing, at four-digit resolution.

The germline V gene sets CDR1 to SGHTA and CDR2 to FQGNSA. V drops 5 bases and J drops 3 bases, leaving 14 bases in between. The CDR3 sequence holds 14 residues, the cysteine and phenylalanine included. Only the CDR3 DNA stays, 42 bases, in frame from base 1. The cohort was made up of 666 healthy bone marrow donors. Cohort members were all nominally healthy when sampled, although unrecorded immune exposures were likely present. The donor was CMV seronegative and belonged to the group of more than 300 seronegative cohort members. A peripheral blood sample was collected from each donor, and TCR beta sequencing was performed on peripheral blood mononuclear cells. Genomic DNA extraction from the blood cell samples was performed with the Qiagen DNeasy Blood Extraction Kit. Findings and caveats that apply to the study as a whole: HLA typing was unavailable for some donors at each locus, so association tests used only the typed subset. A later analysis found that TCR association rates varied across HLA loci, with DRB1 alleles showing the most associated TCRs and HLA-C alleles the fewest. In a later analysis, HLA-associated TCR beta chains showed more clonal expansion and lower generation probabilities than non-associated chains that were equally common. A later analysis found that most CMV-associated TCR beta chains appeared HLA-restricted, with HLA associations seemingly driven largely by CMV exposure. The only immune exposure information available for the cohort was CMV serostatus. Broadly in line with IMGT annotations, most TCR beta V segments showed up in productive rearrangements about 87% or about 30% of the time in an earlier analysis of around 600 of the donors. According to a later genetic analysis, donors in an Asian-associated ancestry cluster had fewer N-insertions in productive TCRs than the roughly 670-donor mean. Most TCR sequences were observed very rarely across donors, whereas some public TCRs were present in many individuals. This cohort had only TCR beta chains sequenced, and the lack of alpha or paired-chain data limited which features could be detected. A further reported finding was that TCR beta sequences accurately predicted the HLA-A and HLA-B alleles for most subjects in the first cohort. Some IMGT-functional V segments, including TRBV6-2 and TRBV6-3, could not be distinguished by the 87-base-pair reads and were therefore excluded. Correlated functional status among segregating V segments might be attributable to linkage disequilibrium, but an unknown experimental factor could not be ruled out. The classifier was reported to diagnose cytomegalovirus status with high specificity and sensitivity in both the original and validation cohorts. The earlier analysis of approximately 590 of the donors excluded 15 to 20 rarely observed V segments, including chromosome 9 orphons, because counts were too low. In a later analysis, several top co-occurrence clusters were reported to appear linked to parvovirus B19, influenza, CMV and Epstein-Barr virus. A few of the identified cytomegalovirus-associated TCR beta chains were confirmed in vitro to be specific for cytomegalovirus antigens. According to the authors, the approach could potentially be generalized to other disease states and immunological phenotypes. The study listed 170 or so TCR beta chains as associated with cytomegalovirus. Strong co-occurrence of HLA alleles, especially DR and DQ, made assigning TCR associations to individual alleles difficult. Presence/absence analyses assumed roughly uniform sequencing depth across donors, an assumption that may not hold. Specific HLA alleles were associated with 15,000 to 20,000 TCR beta sequences at a false discovery rate of 0.05 in a later analysis. V-gene and J-gene trimming of TCR beta chains was associated with a missense DCLRE1C variant in a later genetic analysis, and the association was replicated in an independent cohort. The sequencing pipeline was judged likely to have produced a cluster of highly shared sequence variants as a technical artifact.

Specimen: PBMCs. This TCR was recovered from a man between 40 and 49 years old in good health and CMV-seronegative. The V gene is TRBV7-2 and the J gene is TRBJ2-7; TRBD2 could be the D gene, as 5 bases match. The DNA is TGTGCCAGCAGCCCCCCGGCGAGGGTCTACGAGCAGTACTTC. Its coded protein is CASSPPARVYEQYF. Where the CDR3 stops, the reference TRBV7-2 and TRBJ2-7 genes take over; the full variable domain is GAGVSQSPSNKVTEKGKDVELRCDPISGHTALYWYRQSLGQGLEFLIYFQGNSAPDKSGLPSDRFSAERTGGSVSTLTIQRTQQEDSAVYLCASSPPARVYEQYFGPGTRLTVT.